A selection of T cell receptor beta chains follows, all from one sample in a study of cytomegalovirus exposure and HLA in healthy donors. Produced via immunoSEQ multiplex PCR; TCRdb's table is partial and in-frame only. The table includes a few hundred thousand clones, 80% to 95% detected once. The specimen sequenced was PBMCs. The receptors stem from a woman aged 18-29 years in good health and CMV-seronegative. Each CDR3 is given with its conserved first and last residue. The order of the fields is clone size, D gene, J gene, V gene, CDR3 protein, CDR3 DNA. D genes are given only for firm matches. Only some rows state a clone size, as once, few, many or a class for expanded clones.

abundance: NA; d_gene: NA; j_gene: TRBJ1-5; v_gene: TRBV27; CDR3aa: CASSLRQPNQPQHF; CDR3nt: TGTGCCAGCAGTTTACGACAGCCCAATCAGCCCCAGCATTTT
abundance: NA; d_gene: TRBD1; j_gene: TRBJ1-2; v_gene: TRBV18; CDR3aa: CASSPQNRGSRYGYTF; CDR3nt: TGTGCCAGCTCACCACAAAACAGGGGATCTCGGTACGGCTACACCTTC
abundance: NA; d_gene: NA; j_gene: TRBJ2-3; v_gene: TRBV7-9; CDR3aa: CASSPLSGGADTQYF; CDR3nt: TGTGCCAGCAGCCCCCTTAGTGGAGGGGCCGATACGCAGTATTTT
abundance: NA; d_gene: TRBD1; j_gene: TRBJ2-1; v_gene: TRBV5-1; CDR3aa: CASSEGQGFEQFF; CDR3nt: TGCGCCAGCAGCGAGGGACAGGGCTTCGAGCAGTTCTTC
abundance: NA; d_gene: NA; j_gene: TRBJ1-2; v_gene: TRBV19; CDR3aa: CASSIAFADGYTF; CDR3nt: TGTGCCAGTAGTATAGCTTTTGCGGATGGCTACACCTTC
abundance: NA; d_gene: NA; j_gene: TRBJ1-6; v_gene: TRBV30; CDR3aa: CAWNPGGDSPNF; CDR3nt: TGTGCCTGGAACCCGGGAGGAGATTCCCCTAACTTT
abundance: NA; d_gene: TRBD1; j_gene: TRBJ1-2; v_gene: TRBV30; CDR3aa: CAWSAIDRGLFYGYTF; CDR3nt: TGTGCCTGGAGTGCAATAGACAGGGGGCTGTTCTATGGCTACACCTTC
abundance: NA; d_gene: TRBD1; j_gene: TRBJ2-7; v_gene: TRBV30; CDR3aa: CAWSDGTGDYEQYF; CDR3nt: TGTGCCTGGAGTGACGGGACAGGGGATTACGAGCAGTACTTC
abundance: NA; d_gene: NA; j_gene: TRBJ2-2; v_gene: TRBV6-5; CDR3aa: CASSGSTGELFF; CDR3nt: TGTGCCAGCAGCGGTTCGACCGGGGAGCTGTTTTTT
abundance: NA; d_gene: TRBD1; j_gene: TRBJ1-2; v_gene: TRBV6-6; CDR3aa: CASSSQGAQGYTF; CDR3nt: TGTGCCAGCAGTTCCCAGGGGGCGCAAGGCTACACCTTC
abundance: NA; d_gene: NA; j_gene: TRBJ1-5; v_gene: TRBV27; CDR3aa: CASSWAGEENQPQHF; CDR3nt: TGTGCCAGCAGTTGGGCCGGCGAAGAGAATCAGCCCCAGCATTTT
abundance: NA; d_gene: NA; j_gene: TRBJ2-7; v_gene: TRBV2; CDR3aa: CASSDRHPTVFEQYF; CDR3nt: TGTGCCAGCAGTGATCGCCATCCTACGGTTTTCGAGCAGTACTTC
abundance: NA; d_gene: TRBD1; j_gene: TRBJ2-1; v_gene: TRBV10-3; CDR3aa: CAISTGTENEQFF; CDR3nt: TGTGCCATCAGTACCGGGACAGAGAATGAGCAGTTCTTC
abundance: NA; d_gene: NA; j_gene: TRBJ1-5; v_gene: TRBV6-4; CDR3aa: CATRDTSGLGQPQHF; CDR3nt: TGTGCCACCAGAGACACATCGGGTTTAGGCCAGCCCCAGCATTTT
abundance: NA; d_gene: NA; j_gene: TRBJ2-2; v_gene: TRBV9; CDR3aa: CASSGLGGSTGELFF; CDR3nt: TGTGCCAGCAGCGGCCTGGGGGGTTCAACCGGGGAGCTGTTTTTT
abundance: NA; d_gene: NA; j_gene: TRBJ1-1; v_gene: TRBV9; CDR3aa: CASSASRGNTEAFF; CDR3nt: TGTGCCAGCAGCGCCAGCAGGGGGAACACTGAAGCTTTCTTT
abundance: once; d_gene: NA; j_gene: TRBJ2-7; v_gene: TRBV5-1; CDR3aa: CASSLDNYEQYF; CDR3nt: TGCGCCAGCAGCTTGGATAACTACGAGCAGTACTTC
abundance: NA; d_gene: NA; j_gene: TRBJ1-1; v_gene: TRBV2; CDR3aa: CASSQGNTEAFF; CDR3nt: TGTGCCAGCAGTCAGGGGAACACTGAAGCTTTCTTT